The clone carrying this TCR beta chain was observed at least ten times. No antigen is known for it. This sample was taken from a study of blood T cells in healthy people across ages. The study's findings and limits: The recorded TCR beta diversity per million T cells decreased in a roughly linear manner with age. Both naive CD4+ cell counts and diversity were greater in long-lived donors than in aged donors.

Using a J-beta primer mix together with a sample-barcoded 5' primer, a second PCR was run for about 6 to 11 cycles. TCRdb itself ran the 5' RACE reads through MiXCR, one entry per CDR3 protein. The sample lists fewer than 900,000 distinct CDR3 sequences; roughly 34% were seen once. V lost 0 bases to trimming and J lost 0 bases, with 10 bases between them. Germline values: CDR1 LNHNV, CDR2 YYDKDF (reference sequence). CDR3 size: 16 residues. The sequencing input was blood. The sequence was obtained from a man aged 18 to 35 in good health. The chain carries TRBV15 and TRBJ2-3, with D possibly TRBD1 on 5 matching bases. DNA for the CDR3: TGTGCCACCAGCAGAGACCGGACAACTAGCACAGATACGCAGTATTTT. It translates to CATSRDRTTSTDTQYF.